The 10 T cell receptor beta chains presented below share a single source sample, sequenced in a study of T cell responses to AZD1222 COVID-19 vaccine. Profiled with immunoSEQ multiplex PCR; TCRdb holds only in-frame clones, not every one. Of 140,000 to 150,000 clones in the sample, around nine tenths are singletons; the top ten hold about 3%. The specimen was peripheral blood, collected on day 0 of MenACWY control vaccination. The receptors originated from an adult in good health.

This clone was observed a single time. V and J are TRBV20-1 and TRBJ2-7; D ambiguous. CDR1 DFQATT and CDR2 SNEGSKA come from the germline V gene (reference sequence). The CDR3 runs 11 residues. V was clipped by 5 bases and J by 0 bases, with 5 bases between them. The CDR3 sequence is CSAETSYEQYF. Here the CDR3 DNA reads TGCAGTGCTGAGACCTCCTACGAGCAGTACTTC.

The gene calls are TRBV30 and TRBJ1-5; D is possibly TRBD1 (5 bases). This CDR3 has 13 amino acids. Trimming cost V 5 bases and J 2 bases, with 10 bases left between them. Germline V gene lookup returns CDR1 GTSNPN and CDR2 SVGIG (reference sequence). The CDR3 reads CAWWGGGNQPQHF. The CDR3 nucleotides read TGTGCCTGGTGGGGCGGGGGCAATCAGCCCCAGCATTTT.

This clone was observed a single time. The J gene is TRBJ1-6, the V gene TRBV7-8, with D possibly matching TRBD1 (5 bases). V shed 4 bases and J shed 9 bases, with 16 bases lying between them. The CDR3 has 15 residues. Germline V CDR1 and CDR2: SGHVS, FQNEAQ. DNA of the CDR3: TGTGCCAGCAGCTCCCCGGGGGGAACCCGTTCACCCCTCCACTTT. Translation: CASSSPGGTRSPLHF.

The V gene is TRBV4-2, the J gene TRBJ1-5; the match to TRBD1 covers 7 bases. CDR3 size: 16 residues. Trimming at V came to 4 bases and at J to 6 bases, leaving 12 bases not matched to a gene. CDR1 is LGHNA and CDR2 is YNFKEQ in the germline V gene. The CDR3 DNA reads TGTGCCAGCAGCCCCCGGGGAGGGGGCCGGGGTCAGCCCCAGCATTTT. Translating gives CASSPRGGGRGQPQHF.

In nucleotides, the CDR3 is TGTGCTAGTGGCCGCGGGCTAGAGAACACCCAGTACTTC. This translates into CASGRGLENTQYF. The rearrangement uses TRBV12-5 and TRBJ2-5, with D possibly being TRBD2 (5 bases). Trimming left V 6 bases short and J 8 bases short, with 16 bases between. Looked up from germline, CDR1 is LGHNT and CDR2 is FRNRAP. The CDR3 runs 13 residues. The complete variable domain, with remaining parts taken from reference TRBV12-5 and TRBJ2-5, reads DARVTQTPRHKVTEMGQEVTMRCQPILGHNTVFWYRQTMMQGLELLAYFRNRAPLDDSGMPKDRFSAEMPDATLATLKIQPSEPRDSAVYFCASGRGLENTQYFGPGTRLLVL.

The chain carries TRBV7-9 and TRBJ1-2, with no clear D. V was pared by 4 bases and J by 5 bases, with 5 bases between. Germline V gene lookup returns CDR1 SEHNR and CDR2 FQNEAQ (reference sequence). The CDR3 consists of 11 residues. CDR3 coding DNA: TGTGCCAGCAGCTCCCTATATGGCTACACCTTC. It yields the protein CASSSLYGYTF.

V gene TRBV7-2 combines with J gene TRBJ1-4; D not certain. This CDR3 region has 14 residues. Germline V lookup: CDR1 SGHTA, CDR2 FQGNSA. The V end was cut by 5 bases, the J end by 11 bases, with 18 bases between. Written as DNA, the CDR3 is TGTGCCAGCAGCCCATCGGTTGGGGATCCGAAACTGTTTTTT. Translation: CASSPSVGDPKLFF.

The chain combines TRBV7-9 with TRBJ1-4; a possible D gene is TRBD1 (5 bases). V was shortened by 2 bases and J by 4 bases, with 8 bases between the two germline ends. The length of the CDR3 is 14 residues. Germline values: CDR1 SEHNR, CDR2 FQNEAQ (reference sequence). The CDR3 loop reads CASSLPRDNEKLFF. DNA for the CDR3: TGTGCCAGCAGCTTACCCAGGGATAATGAAAAACTGTTTTTT.

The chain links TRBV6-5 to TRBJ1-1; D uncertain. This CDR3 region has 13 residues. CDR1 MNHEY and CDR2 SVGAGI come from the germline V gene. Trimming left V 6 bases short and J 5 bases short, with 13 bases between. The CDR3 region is CASRRGGETEAFF. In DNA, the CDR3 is TGTGCCAGCAGACGGGGTGGAGAGACTGAAGCTTTCTTT.

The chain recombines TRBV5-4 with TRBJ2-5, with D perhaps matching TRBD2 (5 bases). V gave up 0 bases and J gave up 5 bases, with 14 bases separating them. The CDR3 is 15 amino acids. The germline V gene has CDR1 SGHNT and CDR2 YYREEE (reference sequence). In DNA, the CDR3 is TGTGCCAGCAGCTTGGGCTCGGCTCGCGGGGAGACCCAGTACTTC. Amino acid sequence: CASSLGSARGETQYF.